The 14 T cell receptor beta chains listed next were all sequenced from one sample in a study of CD8 T cells in ankylosing spondylitis. TCRdb called the 5' RACE reads again in MiXCR, with one record for every CDR3 protein. The table includes 150,000 to 200,000 distinct CDR3 sequences, 11% detected once. Sequenced: blood, either unsorted or a sorted T cell fraction (not recorded which). The source is a male donor with ankylosing spondylitis or in good health (not recorded which).

This clonotype was observed many times. The chain is built from TRBV9 and TRBJ2-3; 12 positions agree with TRBD2. The V and J ends lost 3 bases and 2 bases, in that order; junction bases with no gene match: 4. Germline lookup yields CDR1 SGDLS and CDR2 YYNGEE. The CDR3 consists of 16 residues. The CDR3 protein is CASSETSGGPTDTQYF. The CDR3 bases are TGTGCCAGCAGCGAGACTAGCGGGGGCCCCACAGATACGCAGTATTTT.

The CDR3 DNA follows: TGTGCCAGCAGCCCAACACCCGAAAAACTGTTTTTT. Its translation is CASSPTPEKLFF. V is TRBV7-9 and J is TRBJ1-4; D call uncertain. This CDR3 is 12 amino acids long. Germline V gene lookup returns CDR1 SEHNR and CDR2 FQNEAQ (reference sequence). Between the trimmed V and J ends, which lost 5 bases and 8 bases, there was a span of 9 bases. The full variable domain, rest sourced from reference TRBV7-9 and TRBJ1-4, is DTGVSQNPRHKITKRGQNVTFRCDPISEHNRLYWYRQTLGQGPEFLTYFQNEAQLEKSRLLSDRFSAERPKGSFSTLEIQRTEQGDSAMYLCASSPTPEKLFFGSGTQLSVL.

Details on this clonotype: A much more abundant neighbour one base away suggests this may be a read error. The chain links TRBV6-1 to TRBJ1-1; D is possibly TRBD1 (5 bases). Germline V gene sequence: CDR1 MNHNS, CDR2 SASEGT. This CDR3 has 14 residues. In DNA form, the CDR3 reads TGTGCCAGCAGCAGGGTTGTCGGGAACACTAAAGCTTTCTTT. Its protein is CASSRVVGNTKAFF.

The sample holds many counts of this clonotype. The chain joins TRBV5-1 to TRBJ1-2, with 10 bases aligning to TRBD1. V gave up 0 bases and J gave up 2 bases; unmatched junction bases: 1. The CDR3 sequence is 15 residues long. Germline V gene data show CDR1 as SGHRS and CDR2 as YFSETQ. The CDR3 DNA reads as TGCGCCAGCAGCTTGGCGGGACAGGGGAACTATGGCTACACCTTC. Protein product: CASSLAGQGNYGYTF.

This clonotype was detected many times. V gene TRBV28 combines with J gene TRBJ1-2; TRBD1 agrees at 8 bases. With V trimmed by 4 bases and J by 4 bases, 5 bases remained unmatched. Per the germline V gene, CDR1 is MDHEN and CDR2 is SYDVKM. The length of the CDR3 is 14 residues. CDR3 nucleotide sequence: TGTGCCAGCAGTTCCCCAGGGGGCGGCTATGGCTACACCTTC. Translating it yields CASSSPGGGYGYTF.

Note on this clonotype: This may stem from a read error, because a much larger clone lies one nucleotide away. The chain is built from TRBV7-8 and TRBJ2-7; D gene uncertain. Germline V gives CDR1 SGHVS, CDR2 FQNEAQ. V was trimmed by 3 bases and J by 1 base, leaving 4 bases between them. The CDR3 is 12 residues long. Here the CDR3 DNA reads TGTGCCAGCAGCTTTGCTTCCTACGAGCAGTACTTC. This encodes CASSFASYEQYF. The full variable domain, with the rest looked up from reference TRBV7-8 and TRBJ2-7, is GAGVSQSPRYKVAKRGQDVALRCDPISGHVSLFWYQQALGQGPEFLTYFQNEAQLDKSGLPSDRFFAERPEGSVSTLKIQRTQQEDSAVYLCASSFASYEQYFGPGTRLTVT.

This clonotype showed up many times. V is TRBV20-1 and J is TRBJ1-1; D gene uncertain. The CDR3 loop spans 14 amino acids. V was trimmed by 4 bases and J by 6 bases, leaving 18 bases between them. From germline, CDR1 is DFQATT and CDR2 SNEGSKA (reference sequence). The CDR3 DNA reads as TGCAGTGCTACAGGAACCGGGAGAAGCGCTGAAGCTTTCTTT. Protein: CSATGTGRSAEAFF.

About this clonotype: One junction end does not reproduce the germline sequence, and a read error may be involved. This sequence joins TRBV7-6 and TRBJ2-5; a possible D gene is TRBD2 (5 bases). Germline CDR1 and CDR2: SGHVS and FNYEAQ. The CDR3 runs to 15 residues. CDR3: CAGSPFTSEGETQYF. CDR3 bases: TGTGCCGGCAGCCCTTTTACTAGTGAGGGAGAGACCCAGTACTTC.

Only a few counts were recorded for this clonotype. The gene calls are TRBV20-1 and TRBJ2-5; D tentatively reads TRBD1 or TRBD2 (5 bases each). Germline V CDR1 and CDR2: DFQATT, SNEGSKA (reference sequence). This CDR3 region has 13 residues. Trimming took 5 bases from V and 9 from J, leaving 19 bases between them. The CDR3 spells CSAGNRDRRSQYF. The CDR3 coding sequence is TGCAGTGCTGGCAACCGGGACCGCAGGTCCCAGTACTTC.

This clonotype was detected many times. V and J are TRBV5-4 and TRBJ2-3, with no clear D. Trimming removed 0 bases from V and 2 bases from J, with 4 bases in between. Germline loops: CDR1 SGHNT, CDR2 YYREEE (reference sequence). CDR3 length: 13 residues. The CDR3: CASSLELTDTQYF. The CDR3 DNA reads TGTGCCAGCAGCTTGGAACTCACAGATACGCAGTATTTT.

This clonotype was observed many times. The chain employs TRBV10-3 and TRBJ1-4; D is perhaps TRBD1 (6 bases). The V gene lost 4 bases and the J gene lost 5 bases, with 17 bases spanning the gap. In germline, CDR1 is ENHRY, CDR2 SYGVKD. CDR3 length equals 16 residues. CDR3 loop: CAISGSPGQENEKLFF. The CDR3 DNA reads as TGTGCCATCAGTGGCTCGCCGGGACAAGAAAATGAAAAACTGTTTTTT.

At least ten counts were recorded for this clonotype. The chain combines TRBV9 with TRBJ1-1; D ambiguous. This CDR3 is 14 amino acids long. Trimming removed 6 bases from V and 4 bases from J, with 16 bases in between. The germline gives CDR1 SGDLS, CDR2 YYNGEE. CDR3 sequence: CASTRTLAGTEAFF. CDR3 bases: TGTGCCAGCACACGAACACTGGCGGGCACTGAAGCTTTCTTT.

This clonotype was counted ten times or more. This rearrangement joins TRBV2 to TRBJ2-1; D unclear. Trimming pared 4 bases from V and 0 bases from J, leaving 13 bases between. CDR1 is SNHLY, CDR2 FYNNEI, per germline. The CDR3 is 16 residues long. The CDR3 sequence is CASSVLGRSSYNEQFF. The CDR3 DNA reads TGTGCCAGCAGTGTTCTCGGGCGGAGCTCCTACAATGAGCAGTTCTTC.

This clonotype was recorded many times. The V and J genes are TRBV20-1 and TRBJ2-7; 7 nucleotides match TRBD1. This CDR3 is 14 amino acids long. Germline-derived CDR1 and CDR2 are DFQATT and SNEGSKA (reference sequence). With V trimmed by 5 bases and J by 6 bases, 13 bases remained unmatched. The chain's CDR3 is CSARPLGGAGEQYF. The CDR3, as DNA: TGCAGTGCTCGACCCTTAGGGGGCGCAGGCGAGCAGTACTTC.